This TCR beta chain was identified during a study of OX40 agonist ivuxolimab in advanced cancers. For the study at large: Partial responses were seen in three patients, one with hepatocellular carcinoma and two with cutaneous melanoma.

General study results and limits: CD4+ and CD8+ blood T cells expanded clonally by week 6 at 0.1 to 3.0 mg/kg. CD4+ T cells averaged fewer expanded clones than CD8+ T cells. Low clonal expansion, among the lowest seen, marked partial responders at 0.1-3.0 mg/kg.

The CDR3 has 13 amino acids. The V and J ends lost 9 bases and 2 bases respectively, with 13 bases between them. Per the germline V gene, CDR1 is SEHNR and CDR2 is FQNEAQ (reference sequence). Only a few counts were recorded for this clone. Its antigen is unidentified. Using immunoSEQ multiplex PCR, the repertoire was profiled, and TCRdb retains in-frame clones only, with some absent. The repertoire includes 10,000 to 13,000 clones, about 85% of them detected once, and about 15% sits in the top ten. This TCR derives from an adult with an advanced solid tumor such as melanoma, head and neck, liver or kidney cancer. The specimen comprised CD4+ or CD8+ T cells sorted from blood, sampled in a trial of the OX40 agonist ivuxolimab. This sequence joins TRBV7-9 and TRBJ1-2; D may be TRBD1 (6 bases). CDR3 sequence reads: CASRRGGNYGYTF. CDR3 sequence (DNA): TGTGCCAGTCGGAGGGGGGGCAACTATGGCTACACCTTC.